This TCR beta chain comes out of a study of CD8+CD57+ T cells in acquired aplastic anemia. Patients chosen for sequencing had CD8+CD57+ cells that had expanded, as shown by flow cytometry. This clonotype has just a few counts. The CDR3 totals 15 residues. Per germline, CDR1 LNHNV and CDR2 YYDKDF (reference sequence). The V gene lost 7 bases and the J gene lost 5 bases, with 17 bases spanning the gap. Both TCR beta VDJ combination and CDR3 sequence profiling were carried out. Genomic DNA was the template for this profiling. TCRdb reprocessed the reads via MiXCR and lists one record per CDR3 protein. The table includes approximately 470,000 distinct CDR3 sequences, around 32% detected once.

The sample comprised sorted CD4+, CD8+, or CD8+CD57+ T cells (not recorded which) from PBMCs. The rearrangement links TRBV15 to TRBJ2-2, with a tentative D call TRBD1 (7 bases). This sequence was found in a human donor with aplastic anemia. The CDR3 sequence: CATTPLSGGTGELFF. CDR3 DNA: TGTGCCACCACACCTCTTTCAGGGGGGACCGGGGAGCTGTTTTTT.